Following are 14 T cell receptor beta chains from one sample sequenced in a study of blood T cell repertoires in COVID-19. Profiled with immunoSEQ multiplex PCR; TCRdb holds only in-frame clones, not every one. The sample holds under 150,000 clones, 75% to 85% seen once. Source material: peripheral blood. These receptors were obtained from a woman between 45 and 65 years old with acute or convalescent COVID-19.

The J gene is TRBJ1-1, the V gene TRBV12-3 or TRBV12-4, with D possibly matching TRBD1 (6 bases). The CDR3 length is 13 residues. Trimming stripped 3 bases from V and 7 bases from J, with 12 bases between. The DNA for the CDR3 is TGTGCCAGCAGTTTTACAGGGTGGGATGAAGCTTTCTTT. Translating it yields CASSFTGWDEAFF.

The chain uses TRBV7-8 and TRBJ2-5; D remains ambiguous. V lost 5 bases to trimming and J lost 2 bases, with 6 bases between them. This CDR3 spans 12 amino acids. Looked up from germline, CDR1 is SGHVS and CDR2 is FQNEAQ. The CDR3 nucleotides read TGTGCCAGCAGCCCGTCGCAAGAGACCCAGTACTTC. Residues: CASSPSQETQYF.

The chain uses TRBV12-3 or TRBV12-4 and TRBJ1-5; D may be TRBD1 (5 bases). The CDR3 contains 11 residues. The V end was cut by 3 bases, the J end by 9 bases, with 6 bases between. In DNA form, the CDR3 reads TGTGCCAGCAGTTTGGGGGGGCCCCAGCATTTT. Its protein product is CASSLGGPQHF.

The gene calls are TRBV9 and TRBJ2-2; 11 bases match TRBD2. The germline gives CDR1 SGDLS, CDR2 YYNGEE. The CDR3 extends over 17 amino acids. The junction had 2 bases not matched to a gene; V was cut back by 0 bases and J by 1 base. In DNA form, the CDR3 reads TGTGCCAGCAGCGTAGGCCTAGCGGGGGGGAACACCGGGGAGCTGTTTTTT. It translates to CASSVGLAGGNTGELFF.

J is TRBJ2-2 and V is TRBV6-5; 8 nucleotides align to TRBD2. Germline V gene sequence: CDR1 MNHEY, CDR2 SVGAGI. This CDR3 has 15 amino acids. V lost 2 bases, J lost 5 bases, and 4 bases stayed unmatched. The CDR3 DNA is TGTGCCAGCAGTTACCGACCGGGGGGGACCGGGGAGCTGTTTTTT. Translation gives CASSYRPGGTGELFF.

The CDR3 coding sequence is TGTGCCAGCAGCTCTTCCGACCGGGGACAGGGGGGGACCCAGTACTTC. The encoded protein is CASSSSDRGQGGTQYF. This chain joins TRBV7-9 and TRBJ2-5, with 11 bases fitting TRBD1. Germline V gene data show CDR1 as SEHNR and CDR2 as FQNEAQ (reference sequence). This CDR3 is built from 16 residues. With 4 bases clipped from V and 7 bases from J, the junction kept 11 bases outside the gene matches.

This clone appeared a few times. The chain carries TRBV10-3 and TRBJ1-1; D remains unclear. V was clipped by 10 bases and J by 3 bases, with 18 bases between them. Per the germline V gene, CDR1 is ENHRY and CDR2 is SYGVKD. The CDR3 totals 14 residues. The CDR3 DNA reads as TGTGCCACAGCTTTCAGGCAGGAGGACACTGAAGCTTTCTTT. This codes for CATAFRQEDTEAFF.

In nucleotides, the CDR3 is TGTGCCAGCAGTTTTTCAGCGAAGGGCTACACCTTC. This codes for CASSFSAKGYTF. The V gene is TRBV28, the J gene TRBJ1-2; D call uncertain. Trimming stripped 3 bases from V and 8 bases from J, with 10 bases between. Germline-derived CDR1 and CDR2 are MDHEN and SYDVKM. CDR3 length: 12 residues.

The genes are TRBV11-3 and TRBJ2-7; 7 bases align to TRBD2. CDR1 SGHNT and CDR2 YENEEA come from the germline V gene. This CDR3 comprises 14 residues. V was pared by 5 bases and J by 6 bases, with 10 bases of the junction left unmatched. CDR3 protein: CASSRGGVEGEQYF. The CDR3 DNA reads TGTGCCAGCAGCCGCGGGGGAGTAGAGGGCGAGCAGTACTTC.

The V gene is TRBV7-7, the J gene TRBJ2-7, with D maybe TRBD1 (6 bases). CDR1 is SSHAT, CDR2 FNYEAQ, per germline (reference sequence). There are 14 residues in the CDR3. Trimming removed 5 bases at V and 1 base at J, with 12 bases between. The CDR3 nucleotides are TGTGCCAGCAGCCCAGGGGCCTCATCCTACGAGCAGTACTTC. Translating it yields CASSPGASSYEQYF.

CDR3 coding DNA: TGTGCCTGGAGTCAAGGGACAGGGCTTAGAGGGAATACACCCCTCCACTTT. Its translation: CAWSQGTGLRGNTPLHF. V usage is TRBV30 and J usage is TRBJ1-6; 9 nucleotides match TRBD1. The junction had 16 bases not matched to a gene; V was cut back by 2 bases and J by 11 bases. The V gene's germline CDR1 is GTSNPN and CDR2 SVGIG (reference sequence). This CDR3 has 17 amino acids.

This clone was seen once. The gene calls are TRBV24-1 and TRBJ2-1; maybe TRBD1 (7 bases). CDR3 length equals 16 residues. Germline values: CDR1 KGHDR, CDR2 SFDVKD. V was cut by 4 bases and J by 2 bases, with 14 bases left in between. CDR3 protein: CATSDNQGGAYNEQFF. The CDR3, as DNA: TGTGCCACCAGTGACAACCAGGGGGGAGCCTACAATGAGCAGTTCTTC.

The DNA for the CDR3 is TGTGCCAGCAGCTTAGATTGGACGACAGGCCACAATCAGCCCCAGCATTTT. This sequence encodes CASSLDWTTGHNQPQHF. The J gene is TRBJ1-5, the V gene TRBV7-9, with D perhaps TRBD1 (6 bases). Germline-derived CDR1 and CDR2 are SEHNR and FQNEAQ (reference sequence). This CDR3 comprises 17 residues. V was clipped by 1 base and J by 3 bases, with 16 bases between them.

This chain joins TRBV18 and TRBJ2-2, with TRBD1 matching over 8 bases. CDR1 is KGHSH and CDR2 is LQKENI in the germline V gene. This CDR3 is built from 16 residues. J was trimmed by 7 bases and V by 6 bases; bases with no gene match: 13. CDR3: CASSSDRVFFNGELFF. The CDR3 DNA sequence: TGTGCCAGCTCCTCGGACAGGGTCTTCTTCAACGGGGAGCTGTTTTTT. Full variable domain (missing parts from reference TRBV18 and TRBJ2-2): NAGVMQNPRHLVRRRGQEARLRCSPMKGHSHVYWYRQLPEEGLKFMVYLQKENIIDESGMPKERFSAEFPKEGPSILRIQQVVRGDSAAYFCASSSDRVFFNGELFFGEGSRLTVL.